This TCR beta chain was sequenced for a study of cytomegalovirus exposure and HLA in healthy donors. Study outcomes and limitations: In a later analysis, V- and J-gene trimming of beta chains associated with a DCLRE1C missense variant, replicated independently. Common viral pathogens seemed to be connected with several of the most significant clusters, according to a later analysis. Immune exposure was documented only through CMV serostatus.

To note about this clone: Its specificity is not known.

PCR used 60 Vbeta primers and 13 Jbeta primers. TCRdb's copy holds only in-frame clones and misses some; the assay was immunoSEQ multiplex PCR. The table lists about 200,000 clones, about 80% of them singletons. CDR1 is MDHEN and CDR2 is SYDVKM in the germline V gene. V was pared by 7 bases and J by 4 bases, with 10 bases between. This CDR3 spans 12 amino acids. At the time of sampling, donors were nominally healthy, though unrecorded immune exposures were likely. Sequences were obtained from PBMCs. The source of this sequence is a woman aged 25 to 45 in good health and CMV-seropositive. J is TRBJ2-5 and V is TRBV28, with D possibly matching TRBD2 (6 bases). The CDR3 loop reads CASTGTPETQYF. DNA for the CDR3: TGTGCCAGCACCGGGACTCCAGAGACCCAGTACTTC.